This TCR beta chain was sequenced during a study of T cell responses to AZD1222 COVID-19 vaccine. The CDR3 has 14 residues. CDR1 SEHNR and CDR2 FQNEAQ come from the germline V gene (reference sequence). The V end lost 8 bases, the J end lost 0 bases, and 11 bases lay between the germline ends. Study-level results: Rises in breadth and depth of Spike-specific TCRs came after two AZD1222 doses. Targeting of unmutated variant regions was reportedly seen in nearly half of spike-specific TCRs. Just six AZD1222 recipients were seropositive at baseline.

TCRdb's table, derived via immunoSEQ multiplex PCR, lists solely in-frame clones and lacks some. The sample yields some 91,000 clones, around 90% seen once. A note on this clone: Antigen: not known.

The clonotype originates from an adult in good health. Specimen: peripheral blood, collected on day 0 of AZD1222 vaccination. The rearrangement links TRBV7-9 to TRBJ1-3; D not resolved. The CDR3 DNA follows: TGTGCCAGCCGGGAGACCAGCTCTGGAAACACCATATATTTT. Its translation: CASRETSSGNTIYF.